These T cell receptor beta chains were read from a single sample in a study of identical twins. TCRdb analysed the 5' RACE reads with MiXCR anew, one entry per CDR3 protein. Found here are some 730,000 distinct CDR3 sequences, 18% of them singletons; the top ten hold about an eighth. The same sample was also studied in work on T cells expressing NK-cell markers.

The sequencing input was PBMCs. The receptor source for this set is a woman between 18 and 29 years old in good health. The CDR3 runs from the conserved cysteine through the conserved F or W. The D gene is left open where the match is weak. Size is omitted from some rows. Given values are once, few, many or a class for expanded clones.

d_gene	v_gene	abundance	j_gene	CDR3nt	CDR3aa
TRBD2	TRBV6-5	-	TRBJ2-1	TGTGCCAGCAGTTGGGGGACTAGCGGGAGAGGTGAGCAGTTCTTC	CASSWGTSGRGEQFF
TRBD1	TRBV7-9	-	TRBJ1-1	TGTGCCAGCAGCTTACATGCAGGGGGCCGCAACACTGAAGCTTTCTTT	CASSLHAGGRNTEAFF
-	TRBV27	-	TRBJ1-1	TGTGCCAGCAGGCTGGGGCAGGGACGAATGAACACTGAAGCTTTCTTT	CASRLGQGRMNTEAFF
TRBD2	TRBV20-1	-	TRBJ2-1	TGCAGTGCTTACGGACTAGCGGGATCTACTCAGCAGTTCTTC	CSAYGLAGSTQQFF
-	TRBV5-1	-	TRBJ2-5	TGCGCCAGCAGCCCCTCACCGGAGACCCAGTACTTC	CASSPSPETQYF
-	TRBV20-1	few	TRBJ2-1	TGCAGTGCTAGAGATCCTCTAGTCCTGGGTGAGCAGTTCTTC	CSARDPLVLGEQFF
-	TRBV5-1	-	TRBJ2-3	TGCGCCAGCAGCCCCAGGGCTTCTCGTACAGATACGCAGTATTTT	CASSPRASRTDTQYF
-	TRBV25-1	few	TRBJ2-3	TGTGCCAGCAGTGTCCCGGGGGCGCGGTGGGATACGCAGTATTTT	CASSVPGARWDTQYF
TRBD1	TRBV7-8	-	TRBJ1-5	TGTGCCAGCAGCCAGGGGGACAGGGCTCAGCCCCAGCATTTT	CASSQGDRAQPQHF
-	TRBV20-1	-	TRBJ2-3	TGCAGTGCTAGAGATATCGATGTTAGCACAGATACGCAGTATTTT	CSARDIDVSTDTQYF
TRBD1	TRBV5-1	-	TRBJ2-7	TGCGCCAGCAGCAGCCAGGGACAGGGGTCGGAAGAGCAGTACTTC	CASSSQGQGSEEQYF
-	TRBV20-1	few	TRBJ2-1	TGCAGTGCTTTTAATCCGCAGGGCAATGAGCAGTTCTTC	CSAFNPQGNEQFF
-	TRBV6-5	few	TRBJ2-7	TGTGCCAGCAGTTACCCGGGGAAAGGTATCCTCGAGCAGTACTTC	CASSYPGKGILEQYF
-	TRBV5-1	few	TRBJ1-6	TGCGCCAGCAGGTCCTTGGTCACGGATTCACCCCTCCACTTT	CASRSLVTDSPLHF
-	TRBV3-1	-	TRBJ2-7	TGTGCCAGCAGCCCCTCCCTGGGCAACGAGCAGTACTTC	CASSPSLGNEQYF
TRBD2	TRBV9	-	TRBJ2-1	TGTGCCAGCAGCGTAGTCAGGGATTGGACTAGCGGCTCCTACAATGAGCAGTTCTTC	CASSVVRDWTSGSYNEQFF
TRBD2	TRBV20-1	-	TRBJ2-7	TGCAGTGCTAGAGAAGGGACTAGCGGGGCGTACGAGCAGTACTTC	CSAREGTSGAYEQYF
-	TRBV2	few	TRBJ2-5	TGTGCCAGCAGTGAGGATAGCGAGACCCAGTACTTC	CASSEDSETQYF
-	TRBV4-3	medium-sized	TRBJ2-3	TGCGCCAGCAGCCCCGGCGGCGGAGATACGCAGTATTTT	CASSPGGGDTQYF
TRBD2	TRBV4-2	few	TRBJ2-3	TGTGCCAGCAGGTCTGGACTAGCGGGGAGCACAGATACGCAGTATTTT	CASRSGLAGSTDTQYF